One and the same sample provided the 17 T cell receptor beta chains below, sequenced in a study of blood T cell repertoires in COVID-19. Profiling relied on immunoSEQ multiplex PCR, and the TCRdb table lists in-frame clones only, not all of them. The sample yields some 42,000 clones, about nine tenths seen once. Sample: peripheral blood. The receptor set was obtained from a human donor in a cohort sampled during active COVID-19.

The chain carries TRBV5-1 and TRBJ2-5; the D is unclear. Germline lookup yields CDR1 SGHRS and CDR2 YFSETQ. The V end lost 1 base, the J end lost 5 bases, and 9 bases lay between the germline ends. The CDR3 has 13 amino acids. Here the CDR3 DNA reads TGCGCCAGCAGCTTGAATTCGGTGGAGACCCAGTACTTC. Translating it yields CASSLNSVETQYF.

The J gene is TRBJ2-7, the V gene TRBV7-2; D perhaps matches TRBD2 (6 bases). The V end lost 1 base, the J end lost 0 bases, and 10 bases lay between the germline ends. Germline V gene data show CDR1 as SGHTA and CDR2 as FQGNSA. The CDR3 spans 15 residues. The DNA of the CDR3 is TGTGCCAGCAGCTTAGTGGCTAGCGTCTCCTACGAGCAGTACTTC. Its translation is CASSLVASVSYEQYF.

CDR3 DNA: TGCGCCAGCAAGACAGGGGGAAACACTGAAGCTTTCTTT. It translates to CASKTGGNTEAFF. The chain recombines TRBV5-1 with TRBJ1-1, with 9 bases identical to TRBD1. V dropped 6 bases and J dropped 2; count of bases not matched to a gene: 2. The CDR3 sequence is 13 residues long. The germline gives CDR1 SGHRS, CDR2 YFSETQ.

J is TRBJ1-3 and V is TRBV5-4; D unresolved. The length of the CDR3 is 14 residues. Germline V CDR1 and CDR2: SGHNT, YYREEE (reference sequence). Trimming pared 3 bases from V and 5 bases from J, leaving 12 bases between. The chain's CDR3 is CASSSPATRNTIYF. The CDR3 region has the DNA TGTGCCAGCAGCTCCCCCGCCACTAGAAACACCATATATTTT.

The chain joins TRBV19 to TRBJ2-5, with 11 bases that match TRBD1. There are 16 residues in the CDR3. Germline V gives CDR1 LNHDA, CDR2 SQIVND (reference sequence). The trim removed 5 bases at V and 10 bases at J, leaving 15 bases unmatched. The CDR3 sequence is CASSESRDRGVRGQYF. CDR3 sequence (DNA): TGTGCCAGTAGTGAGAGCCGGGACAGGGGGGTGAGAGGCCAGTACTTC.

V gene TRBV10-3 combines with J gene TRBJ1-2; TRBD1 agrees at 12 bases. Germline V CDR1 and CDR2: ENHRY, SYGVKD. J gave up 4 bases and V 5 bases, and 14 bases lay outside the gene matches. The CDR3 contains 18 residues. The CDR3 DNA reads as TGTGCCATCAGTTCACCGGGGACAGGGGGCGTCTTGACCTATGGCTACACCTTC. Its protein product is CAISSPGTGGVLTYGYTF.

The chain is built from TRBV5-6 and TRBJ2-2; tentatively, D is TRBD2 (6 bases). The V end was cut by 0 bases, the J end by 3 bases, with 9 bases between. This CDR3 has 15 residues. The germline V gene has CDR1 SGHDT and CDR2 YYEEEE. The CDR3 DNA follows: TGTGCCAGCAGCTTGGTGACTAGTGACACCGGGGAGCTGTTTTTT. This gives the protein CASSLVTSDTGELFF.

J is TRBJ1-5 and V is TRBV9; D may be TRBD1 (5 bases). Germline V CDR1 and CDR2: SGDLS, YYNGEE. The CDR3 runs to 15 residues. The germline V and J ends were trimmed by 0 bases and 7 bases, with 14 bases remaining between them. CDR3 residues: CASSVGFRVGQPQHF. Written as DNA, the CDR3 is TGTGCCAGCAGCGTAGGATTCAGGGTAGGCCAGCCCCAGCATTTT. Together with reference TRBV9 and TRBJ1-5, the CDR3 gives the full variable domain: DSGVTQTPKHLITATGQRVTLRCSPRSGDLSVYWYQQSLDQGLQFLIQYYNGEERAKGNILERFSAQQFPDLHSELNLSSLELGDSALYFCASSVGFRVGQPQHFGDGTRLSIL.

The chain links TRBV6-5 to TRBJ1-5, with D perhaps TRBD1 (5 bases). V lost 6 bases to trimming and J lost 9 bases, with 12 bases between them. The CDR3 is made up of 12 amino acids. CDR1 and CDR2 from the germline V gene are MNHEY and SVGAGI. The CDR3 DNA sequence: TGTGCCAGCAGGGGGGGAGTAGGGCCCCAGCATTTT. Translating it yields CASRGGVGPQHF.

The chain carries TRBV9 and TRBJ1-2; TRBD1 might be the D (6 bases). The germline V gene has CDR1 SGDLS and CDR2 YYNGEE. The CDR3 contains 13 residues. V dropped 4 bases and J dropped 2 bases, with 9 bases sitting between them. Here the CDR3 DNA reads TGTGCCAGCAGCCATGACAGGAACTATGGCTACACCTTC. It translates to CASSHDRNYGYTF.

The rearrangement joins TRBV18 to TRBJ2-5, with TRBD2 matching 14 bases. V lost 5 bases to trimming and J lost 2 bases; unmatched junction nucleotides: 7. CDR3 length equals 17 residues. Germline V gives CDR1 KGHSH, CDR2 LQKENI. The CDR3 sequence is CASSAGTSGSGQETQYF. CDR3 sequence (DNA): TGTGCCAGCTCAGCCGGGACTAGCGGGAGTGGGCAAGAGACCCAGTACTTC.

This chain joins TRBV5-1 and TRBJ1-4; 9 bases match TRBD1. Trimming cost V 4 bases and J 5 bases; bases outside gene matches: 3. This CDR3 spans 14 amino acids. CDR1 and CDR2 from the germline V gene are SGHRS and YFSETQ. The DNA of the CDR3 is TGCGCCAGCAGCACTGGACAGGGGAATGAAAAACTGTTTTTT. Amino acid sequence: CASSTGQGNEKLFF.

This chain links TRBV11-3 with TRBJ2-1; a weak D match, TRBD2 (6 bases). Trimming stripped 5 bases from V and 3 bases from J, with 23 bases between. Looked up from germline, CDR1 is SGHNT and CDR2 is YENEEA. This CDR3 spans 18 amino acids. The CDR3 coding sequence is TGTGCCAGCAGCCCGCAAGCTAGTAGAGGAGGGAACTACAATGAGCAGTTCTTC. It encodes CASSPQASRGGNYNEQFF. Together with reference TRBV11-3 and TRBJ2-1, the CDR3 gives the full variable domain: EAGVVQSPRYKIIEKKQPVAFWCNPISGHNTLYWYLQNLGQGPELLIRYENEEAVDDSQLPKDRFSAERLKGVDSTLKIQPAELGDSAVYLCASSPQASRGGNYNEQFFGPGTRLTVL.

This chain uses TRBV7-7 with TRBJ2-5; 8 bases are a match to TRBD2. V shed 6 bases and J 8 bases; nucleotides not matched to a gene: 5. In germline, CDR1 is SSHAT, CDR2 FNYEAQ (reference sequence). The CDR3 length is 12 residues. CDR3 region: CASSTSGGTQYF. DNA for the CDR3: TGTGCCAGCAGTACGAGCGGGGGAACCCAGTACTTC.

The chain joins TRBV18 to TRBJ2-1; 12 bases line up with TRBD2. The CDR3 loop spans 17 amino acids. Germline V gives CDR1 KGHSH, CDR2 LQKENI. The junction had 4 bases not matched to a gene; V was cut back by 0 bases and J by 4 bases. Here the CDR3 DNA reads TGTGCCAGCTCACCACCGAGGACTAGCGGGACATACAATGAGCAGTTCTTC. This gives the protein CASSPPRTSGTYNEQFF.

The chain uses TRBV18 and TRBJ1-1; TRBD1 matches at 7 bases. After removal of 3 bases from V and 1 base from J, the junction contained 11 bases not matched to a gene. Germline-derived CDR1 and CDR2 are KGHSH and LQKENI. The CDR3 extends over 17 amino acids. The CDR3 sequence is CASSPDVLGQSNTEAFF. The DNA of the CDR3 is TGTGCCAGCTCACCGGACGTTCTGGGACAGTCGAACACTGAAGCTTTCTTT.

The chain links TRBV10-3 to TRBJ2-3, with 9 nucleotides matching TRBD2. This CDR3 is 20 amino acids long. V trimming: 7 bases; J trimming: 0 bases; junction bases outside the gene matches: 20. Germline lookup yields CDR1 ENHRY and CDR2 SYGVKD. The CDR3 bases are TGTGCCATCACCACCCGGTCGCTAGCGGGACCCTTGGGCAGCACAGATACGCAGTATTTT. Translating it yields CAITTRSLAGPLGSTDTQYF.